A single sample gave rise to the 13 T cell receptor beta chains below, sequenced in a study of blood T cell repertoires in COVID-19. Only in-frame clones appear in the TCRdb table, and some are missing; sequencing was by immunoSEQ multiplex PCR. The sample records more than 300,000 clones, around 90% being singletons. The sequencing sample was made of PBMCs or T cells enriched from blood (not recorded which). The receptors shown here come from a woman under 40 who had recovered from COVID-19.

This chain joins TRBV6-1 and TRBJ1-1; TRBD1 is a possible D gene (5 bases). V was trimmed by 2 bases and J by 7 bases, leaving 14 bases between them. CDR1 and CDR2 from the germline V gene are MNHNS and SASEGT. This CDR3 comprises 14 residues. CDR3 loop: CASSEPGGSGEAFF. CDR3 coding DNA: TGTGCCAGCAGTGAACCGGGGGGTAGTGGTGAAGCTTTCTTT.

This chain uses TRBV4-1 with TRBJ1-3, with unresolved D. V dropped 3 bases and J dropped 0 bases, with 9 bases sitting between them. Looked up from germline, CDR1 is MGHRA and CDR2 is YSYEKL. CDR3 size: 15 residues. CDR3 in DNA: TGCGCCAGCAGCCAGTTCCCCTTCTCTGGAAACACCATATATTTT. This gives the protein CASSQFPFSGNTIYF.

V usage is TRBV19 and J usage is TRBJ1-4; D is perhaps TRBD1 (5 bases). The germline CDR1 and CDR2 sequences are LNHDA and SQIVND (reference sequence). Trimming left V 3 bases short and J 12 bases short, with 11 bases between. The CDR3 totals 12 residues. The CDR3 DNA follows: TGTGCCAGTAGTATCTTTAAAGGGGAACTGTTTTTT. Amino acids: CASSIFKGELFF. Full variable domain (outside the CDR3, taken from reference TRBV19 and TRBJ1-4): DGGITQSPKYLFRKEGQNVTLSCEQNLNHDAMYWYRQDPGQGLRLIYYSQIVNDFQKGDIAEGYSVSREKKESFPLTVTSAQKNPTAFYLCASSIFKGELFFGSGTQLSVL.

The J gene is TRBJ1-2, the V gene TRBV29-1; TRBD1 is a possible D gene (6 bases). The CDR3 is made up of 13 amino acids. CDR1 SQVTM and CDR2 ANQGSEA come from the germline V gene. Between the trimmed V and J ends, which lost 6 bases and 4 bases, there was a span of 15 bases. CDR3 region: CSVAKDSIYGYTF. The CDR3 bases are TGCAGCGTGGCGAAGGACAGTATCTATGGCTACACCTTC.

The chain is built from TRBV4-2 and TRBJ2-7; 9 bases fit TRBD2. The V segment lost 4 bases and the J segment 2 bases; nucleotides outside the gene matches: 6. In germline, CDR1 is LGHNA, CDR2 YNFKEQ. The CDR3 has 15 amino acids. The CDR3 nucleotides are TGTGCCAGCAGCCGTAGCGGGGGCGGGACCTACGAGCAGTACTTC. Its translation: CASSRSGGGTYEQYF.

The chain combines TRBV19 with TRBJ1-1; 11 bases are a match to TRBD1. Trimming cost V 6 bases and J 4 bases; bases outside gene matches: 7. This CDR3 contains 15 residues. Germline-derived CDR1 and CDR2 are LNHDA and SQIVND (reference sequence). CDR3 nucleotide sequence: TGTGCCAGTAGAGGACAGGGGGCCGGTTTCACTGAAGCTTTCTTT. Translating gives CASRGQGAGFTEAFF.

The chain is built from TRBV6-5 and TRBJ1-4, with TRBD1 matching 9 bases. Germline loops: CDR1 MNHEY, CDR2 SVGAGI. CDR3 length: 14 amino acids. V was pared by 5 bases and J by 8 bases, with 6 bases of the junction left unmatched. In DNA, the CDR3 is TGTGCCAGCAGTATACAGGGGGCTCGAGAAAAACTGTTTTTT. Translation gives CASSIQGAREKLFF.

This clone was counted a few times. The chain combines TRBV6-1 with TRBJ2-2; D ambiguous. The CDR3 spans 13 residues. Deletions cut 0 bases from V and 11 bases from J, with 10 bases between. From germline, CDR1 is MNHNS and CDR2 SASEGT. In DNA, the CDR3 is TGTGCCAGCAGTGAAGCTTACTCCCGCGAGCTGTTTTTT. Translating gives CASSEAYSRELFF.

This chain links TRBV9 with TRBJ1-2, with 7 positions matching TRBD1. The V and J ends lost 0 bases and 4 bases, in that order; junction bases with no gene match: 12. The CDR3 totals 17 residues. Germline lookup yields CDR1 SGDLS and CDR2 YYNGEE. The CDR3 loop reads CASSVDPGQRPSYGYTF. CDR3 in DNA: TGTGCCAGCAGCGTAGACCCGGGACAGAGACCTTCCTATGGCTACACCTTC.

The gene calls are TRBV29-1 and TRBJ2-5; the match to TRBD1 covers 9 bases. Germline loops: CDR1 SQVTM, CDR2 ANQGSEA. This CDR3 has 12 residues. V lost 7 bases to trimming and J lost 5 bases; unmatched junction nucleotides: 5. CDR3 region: CSATGGTETQYF. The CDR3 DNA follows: TGCAGCGCCACAGGGGGCACGGAGACCCAGTACTTC.

The CDR3 protein is CASSQERQDQPQHF. DNA for the CDR3: TGTGCCAGCAGCCAAGAAAGACAGGATCAGCCCCAGCATTTT. The chain joins TRBV4-2 to TRBJ1-5; D is possibly TRBD1 (6 bases). Per the germline V gene, CDR1 is LGHNA and CDR2 is YNFKEQ. Deletions cut 0 bases from V and 5 bases from J, with 8 bases between. The CDR3 covers 14 residues.

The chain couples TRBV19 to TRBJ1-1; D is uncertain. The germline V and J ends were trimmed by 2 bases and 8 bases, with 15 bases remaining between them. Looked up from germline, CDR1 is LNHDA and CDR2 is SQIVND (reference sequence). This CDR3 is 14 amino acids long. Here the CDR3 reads CASSISPDAGEAFF. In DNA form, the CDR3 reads TGTGCCAGTAGTATAAGTCCCGACGCGGGGGAAGCTTTCTTT.

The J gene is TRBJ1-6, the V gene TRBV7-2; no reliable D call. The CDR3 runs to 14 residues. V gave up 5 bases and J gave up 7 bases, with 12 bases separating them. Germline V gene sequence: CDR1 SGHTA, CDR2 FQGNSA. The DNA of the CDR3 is TGTGCCAGCAGCCCAGCGGGGAGGAATTCACCCCTCCACTTT. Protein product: CASSPAGRNSPLHF.